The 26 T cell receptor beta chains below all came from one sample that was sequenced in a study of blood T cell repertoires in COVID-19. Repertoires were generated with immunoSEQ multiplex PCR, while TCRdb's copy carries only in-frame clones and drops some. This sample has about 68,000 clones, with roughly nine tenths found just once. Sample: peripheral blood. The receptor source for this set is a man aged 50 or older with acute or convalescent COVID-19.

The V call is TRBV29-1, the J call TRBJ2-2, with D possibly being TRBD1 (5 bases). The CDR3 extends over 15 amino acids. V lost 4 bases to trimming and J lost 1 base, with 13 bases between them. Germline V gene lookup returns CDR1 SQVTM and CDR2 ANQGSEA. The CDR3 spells CSVGGEPQNTGELFF. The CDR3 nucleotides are TGCAGCGTTGGGGGCGAACCCCAGAACACCGGGGAGCTGTTTTTT.

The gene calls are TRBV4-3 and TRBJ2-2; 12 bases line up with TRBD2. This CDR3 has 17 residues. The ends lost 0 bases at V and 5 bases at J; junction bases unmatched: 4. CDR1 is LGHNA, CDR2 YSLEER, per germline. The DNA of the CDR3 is TGCGCCAGCAGCCAAGATCCGCTAGCGGGAGGGACCGGGGAGCTGTTTTTT. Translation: CASSQDPLAGGTGELFF.

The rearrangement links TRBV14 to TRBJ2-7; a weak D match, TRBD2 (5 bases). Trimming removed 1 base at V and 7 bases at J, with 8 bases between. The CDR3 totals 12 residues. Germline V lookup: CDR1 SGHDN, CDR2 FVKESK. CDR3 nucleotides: TGTGCCAGCAGCCAAGTACGCGGGGAGCAGTACTTC. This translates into CASSQVRGEQYF.

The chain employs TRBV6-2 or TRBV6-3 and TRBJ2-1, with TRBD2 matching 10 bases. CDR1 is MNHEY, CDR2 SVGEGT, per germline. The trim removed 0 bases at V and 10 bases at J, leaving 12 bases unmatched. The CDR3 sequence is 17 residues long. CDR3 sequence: CASSYSRGAGGLGEQFF. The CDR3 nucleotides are TGTGCCAGCAGTTACTCGCGTGGAGCGGGAGGGTTAGGAGAGCAGTTCTTC.

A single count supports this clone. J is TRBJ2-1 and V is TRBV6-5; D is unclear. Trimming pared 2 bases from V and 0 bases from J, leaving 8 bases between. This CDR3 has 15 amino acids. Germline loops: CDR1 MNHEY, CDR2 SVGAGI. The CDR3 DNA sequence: TGTGCCAGCAGTTACGACTGGAGCTCCTACAATGAGCAGTTCTTC. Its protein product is CASSYDWSSYNEQFF.

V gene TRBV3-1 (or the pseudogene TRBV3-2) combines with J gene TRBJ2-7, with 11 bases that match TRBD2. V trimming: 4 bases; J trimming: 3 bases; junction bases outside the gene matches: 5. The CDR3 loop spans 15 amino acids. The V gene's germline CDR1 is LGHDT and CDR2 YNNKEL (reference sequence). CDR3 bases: TGTGCCAGCAGCCCCACCCTAGCGGGAGGCTACGAGCAGTACTTC. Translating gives CASSPTLAGGYEQYF.

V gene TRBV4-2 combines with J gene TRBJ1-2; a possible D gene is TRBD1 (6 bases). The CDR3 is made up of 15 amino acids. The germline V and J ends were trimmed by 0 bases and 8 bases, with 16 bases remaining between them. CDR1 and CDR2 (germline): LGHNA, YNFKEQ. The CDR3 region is CASSQDPVQGTGYTF. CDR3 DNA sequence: TGTGCCAGCAGCCAAGACCCGGTGCAGGGGACCGGCTACACCTTC.

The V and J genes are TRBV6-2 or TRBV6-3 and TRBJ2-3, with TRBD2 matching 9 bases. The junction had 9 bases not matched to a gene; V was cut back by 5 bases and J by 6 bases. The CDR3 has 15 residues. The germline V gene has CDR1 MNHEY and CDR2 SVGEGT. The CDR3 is CASSISGSRIDTQYF. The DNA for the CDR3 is TGTGCCAGCAGTATTAGCGGGAGTAGAATTGATACGCAGTATTTT.

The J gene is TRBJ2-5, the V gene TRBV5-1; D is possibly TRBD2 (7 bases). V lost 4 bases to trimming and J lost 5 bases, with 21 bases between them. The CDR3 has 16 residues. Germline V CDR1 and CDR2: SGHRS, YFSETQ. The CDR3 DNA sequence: TGCGCCAGCAGCAGGGGGGGCCTAGCGGCCGGGGAGACCCAGTACTTC. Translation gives CASSRGGLAAGETQYF.

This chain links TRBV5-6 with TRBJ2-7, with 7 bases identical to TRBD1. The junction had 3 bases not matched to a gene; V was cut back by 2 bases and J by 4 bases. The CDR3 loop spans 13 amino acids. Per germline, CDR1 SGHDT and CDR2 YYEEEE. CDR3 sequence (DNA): TGTGCCAGCAGCTTTGACAGGGTGTACGAGCAGTACTTC. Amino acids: CASSFDRVYEQYF.

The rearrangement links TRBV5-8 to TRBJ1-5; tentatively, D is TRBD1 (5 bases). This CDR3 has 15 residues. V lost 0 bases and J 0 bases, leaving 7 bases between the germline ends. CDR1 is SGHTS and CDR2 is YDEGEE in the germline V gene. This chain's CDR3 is CASSLGQFSNQPQHF. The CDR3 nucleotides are TGTGCCAGCAGCTTGGGACAGTTTAGCAATCAGCCCCAGCATTTT.

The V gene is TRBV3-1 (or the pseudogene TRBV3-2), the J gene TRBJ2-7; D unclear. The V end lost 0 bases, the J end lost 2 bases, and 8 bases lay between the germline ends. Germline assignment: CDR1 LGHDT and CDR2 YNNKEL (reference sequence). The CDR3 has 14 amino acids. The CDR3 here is CASSQDGSAYEQYV. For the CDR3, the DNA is TGTGCCAGCAGCCAAGATGGCTCAGCCTACGAGCAGTACGTC.

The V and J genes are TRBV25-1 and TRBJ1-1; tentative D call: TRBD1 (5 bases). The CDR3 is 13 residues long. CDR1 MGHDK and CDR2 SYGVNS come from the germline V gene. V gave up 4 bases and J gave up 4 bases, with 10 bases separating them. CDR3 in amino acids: CASSAGVGTEAFF. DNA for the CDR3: TGTGCCAGCAGTGCGGGGGTCGGCACTGAAGCTTTCTTT.

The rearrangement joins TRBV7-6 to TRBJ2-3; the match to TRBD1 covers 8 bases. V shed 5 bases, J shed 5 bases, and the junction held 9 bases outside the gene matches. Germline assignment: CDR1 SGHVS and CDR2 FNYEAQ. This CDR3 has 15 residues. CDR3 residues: CASSLTQGARDTQYF. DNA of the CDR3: TGTGCCAGCAGCCTAACCCAGGGGGCGCGAGATACGCAGTATTTT.

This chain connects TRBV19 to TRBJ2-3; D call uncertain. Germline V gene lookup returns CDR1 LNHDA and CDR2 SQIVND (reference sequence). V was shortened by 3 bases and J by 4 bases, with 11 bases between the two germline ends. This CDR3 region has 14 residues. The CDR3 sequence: CASSISGGPDTQYF. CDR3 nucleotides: TGTGCCAGTAGTATTTCTGGTGGGCCAGATACGCAGTATTTT. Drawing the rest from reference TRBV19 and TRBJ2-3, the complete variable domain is DGGITQSPKYLFRKEGQNVTLSCEQNLNHDAMYWYRQDPGQGLRLIYYSQIVNDFQKGDIAEGYSVSREKKESFPLTVTSAQKNPTAFYLCASSISGGPDTQYFGPGTRLTVL.

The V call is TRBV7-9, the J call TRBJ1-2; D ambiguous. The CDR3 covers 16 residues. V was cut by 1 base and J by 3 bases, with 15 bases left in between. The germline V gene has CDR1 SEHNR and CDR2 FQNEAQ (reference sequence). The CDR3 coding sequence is TGTGCCAGCAGCTTAGAGCCCTACAGCTCTCACTATGGCTACACCTTC. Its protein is CASSLEPYSSHYGYTF.

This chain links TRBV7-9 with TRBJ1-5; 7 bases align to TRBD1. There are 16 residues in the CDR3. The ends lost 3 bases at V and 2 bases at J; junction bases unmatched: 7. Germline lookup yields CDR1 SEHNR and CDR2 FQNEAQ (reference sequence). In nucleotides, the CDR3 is TGTGCCAGCAGCTTGGTACAGGGGAGCGGCAATCAGCCCCAGCATTTT. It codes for CASSLVQGSGNQPQHF.

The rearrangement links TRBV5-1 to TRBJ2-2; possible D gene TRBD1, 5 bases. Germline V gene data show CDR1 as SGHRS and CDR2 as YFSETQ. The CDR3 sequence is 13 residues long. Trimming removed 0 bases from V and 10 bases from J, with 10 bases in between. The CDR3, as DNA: TGCGCCAGCAGCTTGGGACAGTTGGAGGAGCTGTTTTTT. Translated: CASSLGQLEELFF.

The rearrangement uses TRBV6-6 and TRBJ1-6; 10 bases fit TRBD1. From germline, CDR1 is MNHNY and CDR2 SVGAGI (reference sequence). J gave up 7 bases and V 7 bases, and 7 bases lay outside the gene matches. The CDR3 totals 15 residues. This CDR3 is CASTRGTGVNSPLHF. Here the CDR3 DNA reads TGTGCCAGCACAAGAGGGACAGGGGTGAATTCACCCCTCCACTTT.

CDR3 region: CASRDPTGGNQPQHF. Here the CDR3 DNA reads TGTGCCAGCAGGGATCCGACGGGGGGGAATCAGCCCCAGCATTTT. V is TRBV6-5 and J is TRBJ1-5, with a tentative D call TRBD1 (5 bases). This CDR3 spans 15 amino acids. Between the trimmed V and J ends, which lost 6 bases and 4 bases, there was a span of 16 bases. The germline V gene encodes CDR1 MNHEY and CDR2 SVGAGI.

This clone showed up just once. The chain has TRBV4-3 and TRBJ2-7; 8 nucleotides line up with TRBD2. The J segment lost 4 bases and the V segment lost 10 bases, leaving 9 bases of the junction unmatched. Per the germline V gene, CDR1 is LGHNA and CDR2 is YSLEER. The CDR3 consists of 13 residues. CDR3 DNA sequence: TGCGCCACCGACTCAGCGGGAGCTTACGAGCAGTACGTC. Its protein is CATDSAGAYEQYV.

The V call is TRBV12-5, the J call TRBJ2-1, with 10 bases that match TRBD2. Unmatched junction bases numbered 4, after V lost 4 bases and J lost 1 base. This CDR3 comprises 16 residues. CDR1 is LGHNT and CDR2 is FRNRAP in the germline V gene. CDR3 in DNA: TGTGCTAGTGGTTCGTCTAGCGGGAGTTCCTACAATGAGCAGTTCTTC. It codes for CASGSSSGSSYNEQFF.

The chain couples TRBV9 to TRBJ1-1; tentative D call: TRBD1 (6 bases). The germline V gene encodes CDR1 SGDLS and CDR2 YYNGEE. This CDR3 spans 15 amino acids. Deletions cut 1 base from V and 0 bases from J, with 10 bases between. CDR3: CASSVRGGLNTEAFF. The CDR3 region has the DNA TGTGCCAGCAGCGTAAGGGGGGGCCTGAACACTGAAGCTTTCTTT.

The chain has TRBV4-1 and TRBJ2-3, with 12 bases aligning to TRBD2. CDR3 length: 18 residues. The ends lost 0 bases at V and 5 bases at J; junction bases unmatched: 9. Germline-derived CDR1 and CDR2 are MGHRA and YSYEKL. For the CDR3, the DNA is TGCGCCAGCAGCCAAGATCTAATGCTAGCGGGAGGGGTAGATACGCAGTATTTT. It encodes CASSQDLMLAGGVDTQYF.

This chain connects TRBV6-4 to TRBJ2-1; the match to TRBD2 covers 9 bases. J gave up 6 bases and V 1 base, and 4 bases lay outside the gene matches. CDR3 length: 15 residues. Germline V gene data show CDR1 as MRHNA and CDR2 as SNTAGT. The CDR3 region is CASSDLLAGFNEQFF. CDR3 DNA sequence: TGTGCCAGCAGTGACTTGCTAGCGGGGTTCAATGAGCAGTTCTTC.

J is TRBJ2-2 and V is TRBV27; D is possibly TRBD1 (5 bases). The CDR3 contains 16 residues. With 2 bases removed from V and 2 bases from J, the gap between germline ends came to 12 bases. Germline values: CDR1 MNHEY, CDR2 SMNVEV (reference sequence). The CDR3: CASSLNLRTNTGELFF. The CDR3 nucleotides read TGTGCCAGCAGTTTAAACCTGCGGACAAACACCGGGGAGCTGTTTTTT.